A selection of T cell receptor beta chains follows, all from one sample in a study of T-cell memory formation after mild COVID-19. MiXCR was run by TCRdb on the 5' RACE reads, yielding one entry per CDR3 protein. The sample yields roughly 250,000 distinct CDR3 sequences, 16% seen once. The sequenced sample consisted of PBMCs or a T cell subset sorted from them (not recorded which). The source is a man aged 18 to 35 who had mild COVID-19 (a few samples of this study predate the infection). Cell type and time point are not known. Both conserved end residues are part of each CDR3. Each record gives: clone size, J gene, V gene, D gene, CDR3 DNA, CDR3 protein. The D gene is left open where the match is weak. Clone size, where shown, is once, few, many, or a class for clones that have expanded.

abundance: few; j_gene: TRBJ2-7; v_gene: TRBV7-2; d_gene: NA; CDR3nt: TGTGCCAGCAGGAGCCTCGGGAGTCCCTACGAGCAGTACTTC; CDR3aa: CASRSLGSPYEQYF
abundance: NA; j_gene: TRBJ1-5; v_gene: TRBV7-2; d_gene: NA; CDR3nt: TGTGCCAGCAGCTCATCAGCTAGCAATCAGCCCCAGCATTTT; CDR3aa: CASSSSASNQPQHF
abundance: NA; j_gene: TRBJ2-1; v_gene: TRBV11-1; d_gene: NA; CDR3nt: TGTGCCAGCAGCCACCGCCGGGCGAGCTCCTACAATGAGCAGTTCTTC; CDR3aa: CASSHRRASSYNEQFF
abundance: NA; j_gene: TRBJ2-7; v_gene: TRBV9; d_gene: NA; CDR3nt: TGTGCCAGCAGCGTAGGGGGACGGGACGAGCAGTACTTC; CDR3aa: CASSVGGRDEQYF
abundance: few; j_gene: TRBJ2-1; v_gene: TRBV3-1; d_gene: TRBD2; CDR3nt: TGTGCCAGCAGGCCTGTCGGGGGGGGCAATGAGCAGTTCTTC; CDR3aa: CASRPVGGGNEQFF
abundance: many; j_gene: TRBJ2-1; v_gene: TRBV11-3; d_gene: NA; CDR3nt: TGTGCCAGCAGCTTAGCGGGTGAGCAGTTCTTC; CDR3aa: CASSLAGEQFF
abundance: NA; j_gene: TRBJ2-3; v_gene: TRBV7-3; d_gene: NA; CDR3nt: TGTGCCAGCAGCCACCGGGGGGCGGGGACAGATACGCAGTATTTT; CDR3aa: CASSHRGAGTDTQYF
abundance: few; j_gene: TRBJ2-3; v_gene: TRBV5-1; d_gene: TRBD2; CDR3nt: TGCGCCAGCAGCTTGGCCCCAGGAGCGGGGGGGCAGGATACGCAGTATTTT; CDR3aa: CASSLAPGAGGQDTQYF
abundance: few; j_gene: TRBJ1-2; v_gene: TRBV4-1; d_gene: NA; CDR3nt: TGCGCCAGCAGCCAAGTTGGGGGAGGCTATGGCTACACCTTC; CDR3aa: CASSQVGGGYGYTF
abundance: few; j_gene: TRBJ1-6; v_gene: TRBV5-6; d_gene: NA; CDR3nt: TGTGCCAGCAGCTTGACGGGGGCTGGGGATTCACCCCTCCACTTT; CDR3aa: CASSLTGAGDSPLHF
abundance: NA; j_gene: TRBJ2-5; v_gene: TRBV4-1; d_gene: NA; CDR3nt: TGCGCCAGCAGTTTAATGGGCAGGACGGAGGAGACCCAGTACTTC; CDR3aa: CASSLMGRTEETQYF
abundance: NA; j_gene: TRBJ1-5; v_gene: TRBV7-2; d_gene: NA; CDR3nt: TGTGCCAGCAGCTGGCAGAGTTATAGCAATCAGCCCCAGCATTTT; CDR3aa: CASSWQSYSNQPQHF
abundance: few; j_gene: TRBJ1-1; v_gene: TRBV5-1; d_gene: TRBD1; CDR3nt: TGCGCCAGCAGCGTACGGACAGGGGGCCTTCAAATGAACACTGAAGCTTTCTTT; CDR3aa: CASSVRTGGLQMNTEAFF
abundance: few; j_gene: TRBJ1-2; v_gene: TRBV5-1; d_gene: NA; CDR3nt: TGCGCCAGCAGCTTGGCCATCAGGGGTAATGGCTACACCTTC; CDR3aa: CASSLAIRGNGYTF
abundance: few; j_gene: TRBJ2-7; v_gene: TRBV3-1; d_gene: NA; CDR3nt: TGTGCCAGCAGCCAAACCGGGGCGGTATACGAGCAGTACTTC; CDR3aa: CASSQTGAVYEQYF
abundance: few; j_gene: TRBJ1-1; v_gene: TRBV7-2; d_gene: NA; CDR3nt: TGTGCCAGCAGCTTAGAGGCCAGGGGTTCCACTGAAGCTTTCTTT; CDR3aa: CASSLEARGSTEAFF
abundance: NA; j_gene: TRBJ2-3; v_gene: TRBV20-1; d_gene: TRBD2; CDR3nt: TGCAGTGCGATCCTTAGCGGGGGGGGCACAGATACGCAGTATTTT; CDR3aa: CSAILSGGGTDTQYF
abundance: NA; j_gene: TRBJ1-2; v_gene: TRBV11-2; d_gene: TRBD1; CDR3nt: TGTGCCAGCAGCAGGGACAGCGGAAGGGGCTACACCTTC; CDR3aa: CASSRDSGRGYTF
abundance: NA; j_gene: TRBJ1-1; v_gene: TRBV19; d_gene: NA; CDR3nt: TGTGCCAGTAGTCGAGGACAACCGCGGGTAACTGAAGCTTTCTTT; CDR3aa: CASSRGQPRVTEAFF
abundance: NA; j_gene: TRBJ1-4; v_gene: TRBV28; d_gene: NA; CDR3nt: TGTGCCAGCAGACCCGGACTTGCTGAAAAACTGTTTTTT; CDR3aa: CASRPGLAEKLFF
abundance: few; j_gene: TRBJ2-2; v_gene: TRBV6-2/TRBV6-3; d_gene: NA; CDR3nt: TGTGCCAGCGCCGGACATGCCACCGGGGAGCTGTTTTTT; CDR3aa: CASAGHATGELFF
abundance: NA; j_gene: TRBJ1-4; v_gene: TRBV7-9; d_gene: NA; CDR3nt: TGTGCCAGCAGCTTAGCAGGGTATAATGAAAAACTGTTTTTT; CDR3aa: CASSLAGYNEKLFF
abundance: NA; j_gene: TRBJ2-1; v_gene: TRBV25-1; d_gene: TRBD1; CDR3nt: TGTGCCAGCAGTGAACCGGACAGGGGGCAATACAATGAGCAGTTCTTC; CDR3aa: CASSEPDRGQYNEQFF
abundance: NA; j_gene: TRBJ2-1; v_gene: TRBV6-1; d_gene: TRBD2; CDR3nt: TGTGCCAGCAGGGGACTAGCGGGGGGCCTTAGCTCCTTCAATGAGCAGTTCTTC; CDR3aa: CASRGLAGGLSSFNEQFF
abundance: NA; j_gene: TRBJ2-7; v_gene: TRBV4-3; d_gene: NA; CDR3nt: TGCGCCAGCAGCCAAGACAGCAGCGCCGAGCAGTACTTC; CDR3aa: CASSQDSSAEQYF
abundance: NA; j_gene: TRBJ2-3; v_gene: TRBV2; d_gene: NA; CDR3nt: TGTGCCAGCACGACGATGGGCACAGATACGCAGTATTTT; CDR3aa: CASTTMGTDTQYF
abundance: NA; j_gene: TRBJ2-7; v_gene: TRBV12-3/TRBV12-4; d_gene: NA; CDR3nt: TGTGCCAGCAGTTTAAATATCGGGGCCCCAGGAGGCGACGAGCAGTACTTC; CDR3aa: CASSLNIGAPGGDEQYF
abundance: NA; j_gene: TRBJ2-3; v_gene: TRBV19; d_gene: NA; CDR3nt: TGTGCCAGTAGTCTGAGTCTTTACACGGATACGCAGTATTTT; CDR3aa: CASSLSLYTDTQYF
abundance: once; j_gene: TRBJ1-2; v_gene: TRBV2; d_gene: NA; CDR3nt: TGTGCCACCCTTTTTCAGTGGGGGTATGGCTACACCTTC; CDR3aa: CATLFQWGYGYTF